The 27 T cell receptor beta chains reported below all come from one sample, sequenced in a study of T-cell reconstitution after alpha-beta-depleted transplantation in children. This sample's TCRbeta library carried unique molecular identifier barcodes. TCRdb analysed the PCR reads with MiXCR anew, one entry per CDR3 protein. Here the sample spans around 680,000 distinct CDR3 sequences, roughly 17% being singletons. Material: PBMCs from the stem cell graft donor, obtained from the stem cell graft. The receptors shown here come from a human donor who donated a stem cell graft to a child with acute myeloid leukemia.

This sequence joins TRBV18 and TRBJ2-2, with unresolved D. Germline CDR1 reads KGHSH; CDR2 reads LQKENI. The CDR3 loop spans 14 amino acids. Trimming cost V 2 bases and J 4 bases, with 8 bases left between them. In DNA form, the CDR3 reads TGTGCCAGCTCACCAGTGCAGATCACCGGGGAGCTGTTTTTT. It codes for CASSPVQITGELFF.

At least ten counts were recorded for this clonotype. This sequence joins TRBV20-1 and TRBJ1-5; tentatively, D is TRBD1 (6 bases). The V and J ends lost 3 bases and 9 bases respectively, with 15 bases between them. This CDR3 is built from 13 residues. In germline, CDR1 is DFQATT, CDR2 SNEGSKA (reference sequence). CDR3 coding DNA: TGCAGTGCTAGTGGTTCAGGGGTTGGGCCCCAGCATTTT. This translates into CSASGSGVGPQHF.

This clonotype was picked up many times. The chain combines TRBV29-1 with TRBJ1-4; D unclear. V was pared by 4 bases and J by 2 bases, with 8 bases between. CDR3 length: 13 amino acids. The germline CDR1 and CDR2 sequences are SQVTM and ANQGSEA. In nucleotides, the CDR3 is TGCAGCGTTGCGCACAGCACTAATGAAAAACTGTTTTTT. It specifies CSVAHSTNEKLFF.

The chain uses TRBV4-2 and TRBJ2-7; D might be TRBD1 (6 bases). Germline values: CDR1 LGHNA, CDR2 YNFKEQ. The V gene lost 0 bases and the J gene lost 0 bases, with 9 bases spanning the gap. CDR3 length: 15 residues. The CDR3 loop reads CASSQDMGASYEQYV. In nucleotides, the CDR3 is TGTGCCAGCAGCCAAGATATGGGGGCCTCCTACGAGCAGTACGTC.

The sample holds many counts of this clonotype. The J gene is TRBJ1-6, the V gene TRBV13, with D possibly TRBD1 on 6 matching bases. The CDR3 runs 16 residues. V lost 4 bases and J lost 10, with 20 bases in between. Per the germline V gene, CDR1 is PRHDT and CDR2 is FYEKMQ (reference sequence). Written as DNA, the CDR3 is TGTGCCAGCAGCTACCGGGACAAGGAGCTATGGTCACCCCTCCACTTT. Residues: CASSYRDKELWSPLHF.

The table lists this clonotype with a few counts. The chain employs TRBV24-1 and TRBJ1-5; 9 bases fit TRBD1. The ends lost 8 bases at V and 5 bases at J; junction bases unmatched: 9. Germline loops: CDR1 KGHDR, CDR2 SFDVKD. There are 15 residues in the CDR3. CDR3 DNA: TGTGCCACCAACTACCTGGGACAGGGACATCAGCCCCAGCATTTT. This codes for CATNYLGQGHQPQHF.

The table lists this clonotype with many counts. The CDR3 protein is CASSTPFSGDPLSTDTQYF. The CDR3 DNA reads as TGTGCCAGCAGTACCCCTTTTAGCGGGGATCCCCTTAGCACAGATACGCAGTATTTT. The chain recombines TRBV27 with TRBJ2-3, with TRBD2 identical over 8 bases. Germline V gene data show CDR1 as MNHEY and CDR2 as SMNVEV (reference sequence). This CDR3 is 19 amino acids long. V lost 5 bases to trimming and J lost 0 bases; unmatched junction nucleotides: 16.

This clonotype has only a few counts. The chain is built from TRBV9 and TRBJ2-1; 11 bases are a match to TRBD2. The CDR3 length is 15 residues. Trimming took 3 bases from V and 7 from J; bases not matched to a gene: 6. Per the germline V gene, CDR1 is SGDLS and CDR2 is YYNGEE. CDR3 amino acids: CASSAETSGVNEQFF. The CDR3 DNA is TGTGCCAGCAGCGCCGAGACTAGCGGGGTAAATGAGCAGTTCTTC.

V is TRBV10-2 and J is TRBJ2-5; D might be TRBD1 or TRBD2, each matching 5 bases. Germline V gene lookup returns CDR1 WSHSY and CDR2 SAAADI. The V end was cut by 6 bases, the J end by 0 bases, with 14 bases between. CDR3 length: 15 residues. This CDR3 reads CASRMGRLYQETQYF. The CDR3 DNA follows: TGCGCCAGCAGAATGGGACGGTTGTACCAAGAGACCCAGTACTTC.

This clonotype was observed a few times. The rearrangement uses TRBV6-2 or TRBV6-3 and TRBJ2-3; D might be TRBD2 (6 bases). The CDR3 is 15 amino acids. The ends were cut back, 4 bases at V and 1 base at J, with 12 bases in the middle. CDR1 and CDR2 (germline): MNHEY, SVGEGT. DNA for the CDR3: TGTGCCAGCAGTTCTCCGGGACTTGGCACAGATACGCAGTATTTT. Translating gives CASSSPGLGTDTQYF.

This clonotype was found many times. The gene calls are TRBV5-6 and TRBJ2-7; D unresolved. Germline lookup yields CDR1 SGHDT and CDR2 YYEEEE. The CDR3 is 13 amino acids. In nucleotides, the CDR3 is TGTGCCAGTAGCTTAAATAGTCTCTACGAGCAGTACGTC. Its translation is CASSLNSLYEQYV.

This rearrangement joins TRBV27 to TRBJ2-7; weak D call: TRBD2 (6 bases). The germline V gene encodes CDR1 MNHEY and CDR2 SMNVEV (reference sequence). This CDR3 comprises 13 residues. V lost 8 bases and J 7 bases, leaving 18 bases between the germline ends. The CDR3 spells CASRAREVREQYF. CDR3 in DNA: TGTGCCAGCCGGGCCAGGGAGGTGAGGGAGCAGTACTTC.

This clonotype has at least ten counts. CDR3 bases: TGTGCCAGCAGTTCCCTCGACAGGATCAACCAGCCCCAGCATTTT. It codes for CASSSLDRINQPQHF. The gene calls are TRBV12-3 or TRBV12-4 and TRBJ1-5; D is possibly TRBD1 (6 bases). CDR3 length equals 15 residues. V was trimmed by 4 bases and J by 7 bases, leaving 17 bases between them.

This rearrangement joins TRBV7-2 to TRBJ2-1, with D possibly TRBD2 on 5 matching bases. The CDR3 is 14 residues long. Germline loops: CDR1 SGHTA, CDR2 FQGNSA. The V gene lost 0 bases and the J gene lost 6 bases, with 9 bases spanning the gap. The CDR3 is CASSLAVGSNEQFF. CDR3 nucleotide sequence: TGTGCCAGCAGCTTAGCGGTTGGGAGCAATGAGCAGTTCTTC.

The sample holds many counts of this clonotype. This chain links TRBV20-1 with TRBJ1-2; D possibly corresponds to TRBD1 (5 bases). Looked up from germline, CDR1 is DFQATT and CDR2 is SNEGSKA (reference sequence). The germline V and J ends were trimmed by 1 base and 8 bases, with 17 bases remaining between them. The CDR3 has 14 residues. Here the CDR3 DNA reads TGCAGTGCTAGAGTGGGAGAAAGGGGCCTAGGCTACACCTTC. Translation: CSARVGERGLGYTF.

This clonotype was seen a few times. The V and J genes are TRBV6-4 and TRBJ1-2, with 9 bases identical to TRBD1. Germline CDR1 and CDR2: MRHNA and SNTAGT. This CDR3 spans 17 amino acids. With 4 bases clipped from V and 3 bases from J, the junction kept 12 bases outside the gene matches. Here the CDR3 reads CASSGTGDLPTDYGYTF. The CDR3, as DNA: TGTGCCAGCAGTGGGACAGGGGATCTGCCGACAGACTATGGCTACACCTTC.

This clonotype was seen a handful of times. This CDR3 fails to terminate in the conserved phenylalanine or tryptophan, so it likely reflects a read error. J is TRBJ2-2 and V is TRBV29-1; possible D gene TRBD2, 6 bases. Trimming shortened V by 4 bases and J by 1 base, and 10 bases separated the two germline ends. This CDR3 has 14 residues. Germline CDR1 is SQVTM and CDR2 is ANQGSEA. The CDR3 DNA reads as TGCAGCGTTGGCGGGGCAGGGAACACCGGGGAGCTGTTTCTT. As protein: CSVGGAGNTGELFL.

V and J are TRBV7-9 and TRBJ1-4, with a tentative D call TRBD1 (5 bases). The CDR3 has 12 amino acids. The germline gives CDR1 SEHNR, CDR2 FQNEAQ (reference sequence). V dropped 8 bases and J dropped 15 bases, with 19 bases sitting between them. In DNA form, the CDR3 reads TGTGCCAGCTCTTCCCCGGGGACTTCGTTGTTTTTT. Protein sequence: CASSSPGTSLFF.

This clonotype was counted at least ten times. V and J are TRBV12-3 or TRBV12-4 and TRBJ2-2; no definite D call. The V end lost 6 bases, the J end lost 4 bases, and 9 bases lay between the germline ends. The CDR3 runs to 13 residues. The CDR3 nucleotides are TGTGCCAGCAGCCCGGATGGCACCGGGGAGCTGTTTTTT. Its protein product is CASSPDGTGELFF.

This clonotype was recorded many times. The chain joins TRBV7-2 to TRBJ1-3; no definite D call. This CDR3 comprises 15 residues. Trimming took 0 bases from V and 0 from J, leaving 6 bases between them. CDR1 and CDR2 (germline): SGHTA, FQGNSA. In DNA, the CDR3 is TGTGCCAGCAGCTTAGCAGTTAGCTCTGGAAACACCATATATTTT. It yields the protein CASSLAVSSGNTIYF.

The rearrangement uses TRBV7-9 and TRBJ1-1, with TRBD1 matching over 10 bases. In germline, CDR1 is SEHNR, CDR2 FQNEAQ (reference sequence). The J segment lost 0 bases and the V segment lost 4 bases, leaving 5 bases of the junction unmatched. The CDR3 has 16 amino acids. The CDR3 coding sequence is TGTGCCAGCAGCTCGGCCGGGACAGGGGTGAACACTGAAGCTTTCTTT. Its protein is CASSSAGTGVNTEAFF. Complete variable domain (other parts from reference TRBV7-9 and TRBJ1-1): DTGVSQNPRHKITKRGQNVTFRCDPISEHNRLYWYRQTLGQGPEFLTYFQNEAQLEKSRLLSDRFSAERPKGSFSTLEIQRTEQGDSAMYLCASSSAGTGVNTEAFFGQGTRLTVV.

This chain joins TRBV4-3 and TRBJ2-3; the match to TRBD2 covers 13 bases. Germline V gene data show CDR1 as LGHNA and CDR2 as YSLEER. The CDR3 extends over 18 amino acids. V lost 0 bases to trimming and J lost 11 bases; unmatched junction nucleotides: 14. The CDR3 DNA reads TGCGCCAGCAGCCAAGACCCCCCACTAGCGGGGGGGGATTCGGTGCAGTATTTT. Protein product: CASSQDPPLAGGDSVQYF.

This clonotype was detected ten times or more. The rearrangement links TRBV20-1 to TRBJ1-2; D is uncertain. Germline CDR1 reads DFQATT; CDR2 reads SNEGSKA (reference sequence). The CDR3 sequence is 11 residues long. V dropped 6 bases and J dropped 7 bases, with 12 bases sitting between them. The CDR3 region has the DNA TGCAGTGCCGCCGGTGAGGGTGGCTACACCTTC. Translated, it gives CSAAGEGGYTF.

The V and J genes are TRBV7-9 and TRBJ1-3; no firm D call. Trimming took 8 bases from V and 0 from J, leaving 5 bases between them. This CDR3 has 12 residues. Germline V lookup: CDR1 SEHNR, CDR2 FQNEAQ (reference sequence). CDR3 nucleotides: TGTGCCAGCGACGTCTCTGGAAACACCATATATTTT. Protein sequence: CASDVSGNTIYF.

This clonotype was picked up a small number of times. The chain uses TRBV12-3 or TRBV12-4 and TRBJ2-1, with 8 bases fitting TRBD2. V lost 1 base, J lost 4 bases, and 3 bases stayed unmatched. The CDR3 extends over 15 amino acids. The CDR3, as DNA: TGTGCCAGCAGTTTAGACGGGGGGGAATACAATGAGCAGTTCTTC. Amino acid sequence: CASSLDGGEYNEQFF.

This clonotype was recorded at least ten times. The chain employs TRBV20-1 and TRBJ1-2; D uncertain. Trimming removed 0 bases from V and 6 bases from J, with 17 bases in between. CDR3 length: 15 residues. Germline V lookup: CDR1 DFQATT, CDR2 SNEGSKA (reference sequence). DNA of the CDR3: TGCAGTGCTAGAGATCACAACAGCGATGCCCATGGCTACACCTTC. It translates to CSARDHNSDAHGYTF.

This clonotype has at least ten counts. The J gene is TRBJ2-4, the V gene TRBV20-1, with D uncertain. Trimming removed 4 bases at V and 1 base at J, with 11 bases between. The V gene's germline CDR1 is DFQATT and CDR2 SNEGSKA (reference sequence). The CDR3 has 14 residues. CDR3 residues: CSANMGSAKNIQYF. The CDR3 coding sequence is TGCAGTGCTAACATGGGGTCGGCCAAAAACATTCAGTACTTC.